This TCR beta chain was sequenced for a study of PD-1 blockade in classical Hodgkin lymphoma. Study findings and constraints: Sources of repertoire differences remain undefined, possibly disease activity or prior therapy.

The time point denotes: cycle 4 day 1 (C4D1), after 5 to 7 weeks of nivolumab. No patient escaped relapse after autologous stem cell transplantation, and brentuximab vedotin exposure varied. Points on this clone: Its antigen is not identified.

The CDR3 loop spans 16 amino acids. V lost 5 bases and J lost 9; bases outside the gene matches: 14. Germline lookup yields CDR1 LNHDA and CDR2 SQIVND (reference sequence). Measured with immunoSEQ multiplex PCR; TCRdb has only the in-frame clones, and not every one. Among about 64,000 clones listed, about 92% were seen once. Sequencing was performed on peripheral blood mononuclear cells (PBMCs), taken before the fourth cycle of nivolumab. The rearrangement joins TRBV19 to TRBJ2-1, with 9 bases matching TRBD1. This sequence originates from a human donor with classical Hodgkin lymphoma. The CDR3 is CASSFQTGGWYFEQFF. As DNA, the CDR3 is TGTGCCAGTAGTTTTCAGACAGGGGGGTGGTATTTTGAGCAGTTCTTC.